Listed here are 9 T cell receptor beta chains from one sample, sequenced in a study of T cells in Graves' hyperthyroidism and ophthalmopathy. Amplification of TCR beta CDR3 regions used RNA as the template. With the HTBI primer set, the TCR CDR3 went through a first round of RT-PCR. From the multiplex PCR reads, TCRdb called clonotypes with MiXCR, one entry per CDR3 protein. The table has fewer than 650,000 distinct CDR3 sequences, about 15% seen once. The source material was blood. Receptors were obtained from a woman in her twenties or thirties with Graves' hyperthyroidism that later progressed to Graves' ophthalmopathy.

This clonotype was observed many times. V and J are TRBV5-1 and TRBJ2-3; possibly TRBD2 for D (6 bases). There are 14 residues in the CDR3. V lost 5 bases, J lost 0 bases, and 10 bases lay in between. The germline V gene encodes CDR1 SGHRS and CDR2 YFSETQ. CDR3 sequence reads: CASRREMSTDTQYF. CDR3 in DNA: TGCGCCAGCAGACGGGAGATGAGCACAGATACGCAGTATTTT.

There are a few counts of this clonotype. The chain joins TRBV6-1 to TRBJ1-1, with D perhaps TRBD1 (6 bases). V lost 7 bases to trimming and J lost 8 bases, with 17 bases between them. The germline V gene has CDR1 MNHNS and CDR2 SASEGT. There are 13 residues in the CDR3. This CDR3 is CASTLSGGSEAFF. DNA for the CDR3: TGTGCCAGCACTCTAAGTGGGGGCTCCGAAGCTTTCTTT.

Many counts were recorded for this clonotype. The rearrangement uses TRBV10-3 and TRBJ2-3; D tentatively fits TRBD1 or TRBD2 (5 bases each). The CDR3 runs 15 residues. Germline CDR1 reads ENHRY; CDR2 reads SYGVKD. V was cut by 1 base and J by 1 base, with 9 bases left in between. The CDR3 sequence: CAISEYGGRTDTQYF. The CDR3 nucleotides read TGTGCCATCAGTGAGTATGGGGGACGCACAGATACGCAGTATTTT.

This clonotype was recorded at least ten times. This chain links TRBV12-3 or TRBV12-4 with TRBJ1-1; D uncertain. The CDR3 totals 16 residues. V dropped 4 bases and J dropped 0 bases, with 15 bases sitting between them. The CDR3 sequence is CASSSHTANMNTEAFF. CDR3 DNA sequence: TGTGCCAGCAGTTCACATACGGCTAACATGAACACTGAAGCTTTCTTT.

The sample holds many counts of this clonotype. The chain links TRBV2 to TRBJ2-3; the match to TRBD1 covers 9 bases. J lost 3 bases, V lost 1 base, and 2 bases had no gene match. The CDR3 runs 15 residues. Looked up from germline, CDR1 is SNHLY and CDR2 is FYNNEI. The CDR3 DNA is TGTGCCAGCAGTGAAGGGGACAGGGCAACAGATACGCAGTATTTT. Its protein product is CASSEGDRATDTQYF.

V is TRBV11-1 and J is TRBJ2-1; 7 bases are a match to TRBD1. The germline V gene has CDR1 SGHAT and CDR2 FQDESV (reference sequence). This CDR3 contains 16 residues. V lost 4 bases, J lost 7 bases, and 13 bases stayed unmatched. In DNA form, the CDR3 reads TGTGCCAGCAGCTCAATTGGACAGGAACGCACAAATGAGCAGTTCTTC. Protein product: CASSSIGQERTNEQFF.

This clonotype was observed a handful of times. The genes are TRBV7-3 and TRBJ2-1, with unresolved D. Trimming left V 5 bases short and J 8 bases short, with 16 bases between. Germline V gene lookup returns CDR1 SGHTA and CDR2 FQGTGA. The CDR3 extends over 14 amino acids. The CDR3 DNA reads as TGTGCCAGCAGCCCTGGACCCTCCCGGGATGAGCAGTTCTTC. Its protein product is CASSPGPSRDEQFF.

This clonotype came up many times. V gene TRBV12-3 or TRBV12-4 combines with J gene TRBJ1-2; D unclear. V was trimmed by 1 base and J by 2 bases, leaving 11 bases between them. The CDR3 length is 15 residues. As DNA, the CDR3 is TGTGCCAGCAGTTTAGTAGCAGTTCGCAACTATGGCTACACCTTC. It yields the protein CASSLVAVRNYGYTF.

Ten or more counts support this clonotype. The J gene is TRBJ1-6, the V gene TRBV28; D is uncertain. The ends were cut back, 2 bases at V and 10 bases at J, with 12 bases in the middle. Germline CDR1 is MDHEN and CDR2 is SYDVKM. The CDR3 covers 14 residues. The CDR3 coding sequence is TGTGCCAGCAGTTTACCCCTGTCAGACTCACCCCTCCACTTT. Amino acids: CASSLPLSDSPLHF.